This TCR beta chain was obtained from a study of T cells in Graves' hyperthyroidism and ophthalmopathy. Amplified regions were TCR beta CDR3 sequences from RNA transcripts. TCR CDR3 underwent first-round RT-PCR with the HTBI primer set. TCRdb ran MiXCR on the multiplex PCR reads and lists one entry per CDR3 protein. The sample has around 760,000 distinct CDR3 sequences, approximately 36% seen once. V was trimmed by 6 bases and J by 6 bases, leaving 11 bases between them. This CDR3 spans 12 amino acids. The sample holds a few counts of this clonotype. This TCR came from a woman aged 40 to 50 with Graves' hyperthyroidism. The chain combines TRBV12-3 or TRBV12-4 with TRBJ1-2; D not certain. Sequencing used blood. CDR3 sequence reads: CASSPGPNGYTF. The CDR3 nucleotides are TGTGCCAGCAGCCCCGGGCCGAATGGCTACACCTTC.